This TCR beta chain emerged from a study of blood T cell repertoires in COVID-19. Participant-reported clinical history was the basis for cohort assignment. V was pared by 4 bases and J by 4 bases, with 8 bases of the junction left unmatched. The CDR3 consists of 15 residues. CDR1 is MNHEY, CDR2 SMNVEV, per germline (reference sequence). The method was immunoSEQ multiplex PCR; TCRdb's version includes in-frame clones alone and lacks a portion of them. The table records about 230,000 clones, approximately 88% of them present only once. This sequence joins TRBV27 and TRBJ1-2; TRBD1 matches 8 bases. This TCR came from a woman aged 25-40 years who had been exposed to COVID-19. The specimen sequenced was PBMCs or T cells enriched from blood (not recorded which). The CDR3 loop is CASSYGQGDLYGYTF. The CDR3 DNA sequence: TGTGCCAGCAGTTATGGACAGGGAGACCTCTATGGCTACACCTTC.